This paragraph reports one T cell receptor beta chain. Germline V CDR1 and CDR2: MNHEY, SMNVEV (reference sequence). CDR3 length: 14 residues. The V and J ends lost 5 bases and 2 bases, in that order; junction bases with no gene match: 6. The data were taken from a study of T cell clones after liver transplantation. Study overall: Until 12-24 months post-transplant, subjects got standard immunosuppression and no induction.

Assay: immunoSEQ multiplex PCR; the TCRdb copy retains only in-frame clones and omits some. The data show some 110,000 clones, around four fifths seen once. The TCR comes from a human donor who received a liver transplant. V is TRBV27 and J is TRBJ2-7; TRBD1 agrees at 7 bases. The sample consisted of CD4+ T cells from blood, taken before liver transplant. CDR3 nucleotide sequence: TGTGCCAGCAGTCTGACAGGGTGGACCTACGAGCAGTACTTC. Translating gives CASSLTGWTYEQYF.